The source of this T cell receptor (beta chain) is a study of blood T cell repertoires in COVID-19. Whole-study context: Acute and convalescent COVID-19 samples came from the United States, Italy and Spain.

Study processing details: Amplifying reference gene primers gave estimates of nucleated cell counts. TCRdb's table, derived via immunoSEQ multiplex PCR, lists solely in-frame clones and lacks some. V and J calls and clone size follow that table, whereas D and trimming were derived from the DNA. The data contain more than 300,000 clones, about 89% of them singletons. Germline-derived CDR1 and CDR2 are SQVTM and ANQGSEA. CDR3 size: 12 residues. Trimming removed 2 bases from V and 6 bases from J, with 11 bases in between. The chain joins TRBV29-1 to TRBJ2-7; D gene unclear. This TCR came from a woman in her 30s with COVID-19, enrolled during active disease. Sequenced input: peripheral blood. CDR3 residues: CSVEILPGEQYF. The CDR3 DNA reads as TGCAGCGTTGAAATCCTCCCGGGCGAGCAGTACTTC.